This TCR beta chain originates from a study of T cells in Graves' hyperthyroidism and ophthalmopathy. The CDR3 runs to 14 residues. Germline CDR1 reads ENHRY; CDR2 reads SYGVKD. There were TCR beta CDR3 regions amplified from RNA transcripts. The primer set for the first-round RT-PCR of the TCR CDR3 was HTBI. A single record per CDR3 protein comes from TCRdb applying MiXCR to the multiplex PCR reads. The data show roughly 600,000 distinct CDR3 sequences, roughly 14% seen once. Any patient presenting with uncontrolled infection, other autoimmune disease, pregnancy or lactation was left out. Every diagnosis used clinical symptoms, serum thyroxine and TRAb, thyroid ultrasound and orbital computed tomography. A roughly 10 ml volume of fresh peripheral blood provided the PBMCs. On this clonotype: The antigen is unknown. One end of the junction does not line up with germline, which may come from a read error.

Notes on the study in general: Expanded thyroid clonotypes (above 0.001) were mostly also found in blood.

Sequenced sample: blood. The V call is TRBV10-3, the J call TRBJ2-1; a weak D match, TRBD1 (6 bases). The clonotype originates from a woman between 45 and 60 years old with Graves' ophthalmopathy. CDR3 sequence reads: CAVSVEGAYNEQFF. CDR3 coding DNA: TGTGCCGTCAGTGTCGAGGGGGCCTACAATGAGCAGTTCTTC.